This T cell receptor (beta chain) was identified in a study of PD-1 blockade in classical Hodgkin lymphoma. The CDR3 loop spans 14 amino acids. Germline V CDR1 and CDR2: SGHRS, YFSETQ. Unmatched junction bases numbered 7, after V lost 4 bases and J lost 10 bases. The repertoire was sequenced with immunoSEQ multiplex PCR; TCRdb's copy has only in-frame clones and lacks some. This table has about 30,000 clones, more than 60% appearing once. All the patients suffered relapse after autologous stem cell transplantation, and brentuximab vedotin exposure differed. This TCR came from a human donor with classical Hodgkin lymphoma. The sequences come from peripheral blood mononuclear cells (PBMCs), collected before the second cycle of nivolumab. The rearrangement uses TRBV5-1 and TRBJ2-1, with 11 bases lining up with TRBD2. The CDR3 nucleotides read TGCGCCAGCAGCCTAGCGGGGGGCTTGGTGGAGCAGTTCTTC. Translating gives CASSLAGGLVEQFF.